These T cell receptor beta chains were read from a single sample in a study of early T cells in non-severe SARS-CoV-2 infection. Via MiXCR, TCRdb re-called the 5' RACE reads, giving one row per CDR3 protein. Among around 94,000 distinct CDR3 sequences listed, about 12% were seen once. Sequenced material: whole blood. The source of these receptors is an adult who was a healthcare worker with PCR-confirmed SARS-CoV-2 infection or an uninfected control (not recorded which). Each CDR3 is given with its conserved first and last residue.

TRBJ2-4 | TRBV18 | CASSPNINVARPTKNIQYF
TRBJ2-1 | TRBV9 | CASSVGLGPGNEQFF
TRBJ2-1 | TRBV12-3/TRBV12-4 | CASSLGMGRERNEQFF
TRBJ2-5 | TRBV21-1 | CASSKCKREGQETQYF
TRBJ2-1 | TRBV28 | CASSPSFNEQFF
TRBJ1-2 | TRBV24-1 | CATSDFQFNYGYTF
TRBJ2-1 | TRBV7-9 | CASRNPGMRLAGEHEQFF
TRBJ2-7 | TRBV14 | CASSQRGSSSYEQYF
TRBJ1-1 | TRBV7-9 | CASSPSLTNVDTEAFF
TRBJ2-1 | TRBV21-1 | CASSLTLGGEQFF
TRBJ2-7 | TRBV5-1 | CASSLEWQEQYF
TRBJ2-7 | TRBV4-1 | CASSPGGRAGQYF
TRBJ1-1 | TRBV2 | CASSAWAASFARGTEAFF
TRBJ2-3 | TRBV12-3/TRBV12-4 | CASSFRDRGTYF
TRBJ2-1 | TRBV7-6 | CASSRLLGGNEQFF
TRBJ2-1 | TRBV14 | CASSQVEDYHNEQFF
TRBJ2-3 | TRBV7-3 | CASSLMTGTATDTQYF
TRBJ2-3 | TRBV2 | CASSEALLGSTDTQYF
TRBJ1-4 | TRBV5-8 | CASSLAGSGEKLFF
TRBJ1-5 | TRBV19 | CASSRDRGYHQPQHF
TRBJ2-7 | TRBV29-1 | CSVVSGEQYF
TRBJ2-3 | TRBV7-9 | CASSLPGRSTDTQYF
TRBJ2-7 | TRBV15 | CATSRDRAGVREQYF
TRBJ1-1 | TRBV12-3/TRBV12-4 | CASNLGGTEAFF
TRBJ2-5 | TRBV20-1 | CSATTERESSGTQYF
TRBJ2-7 | TRBV4-1 | CASSPPIAGGPREQYF
TRBJ2-7 | TRBV5-1 | CASSLPTPHEQYF
TRBJ2-5 | TRBV7-6 | CASSLRRVKETQYF
TRBJ1-2 | TRBV24-1 | CATSDENRVGYTF
TRBJ1-5 | TRBV28 | CASSLLRWVDQPQHF
TRBJ2-7 | TRBV5-1 | CASSSGTGDEQYF
TRBJ2-7 | TRBV6-1 | CASSEYWTSGSSYEQYF
TRBJ1-6 | TRBV6-5 | CASKRGASGEESPLHF
TRBJ2-7 | TRBV15 | CATSKDSYEQYF
TRBJ1-5 | TRBV5-1 | CASSLEGVVDQPQHF
TRBJ2-1 | TRBV18 | CASSPRRDYNEQFF
TRBJ1-1 | TRBV7-2 | CASSLKTGMNTEAFF
TRBJ1-1 | TRBV10-3 | CAIKQGSRTEAFF
TRBJ2-3 | TRBV5-1 | CAGKAGTSGSADTQYF
TRBJ2-7 | TRBV28 | CASSLKGKNEQYF
TRBJ2-3 | TRBV5-6 | CASNRGTDTQYF
TRBJ2-1 | TRBV28 | CASSSPPSTETPSYNEQFF
TRBJ1-5 | TRBV7-8 | CASSIEGQRGNQPQHF
TRBJ2-5 | TRBV11-2 | CASSLLAGAVQTQYF
TRBJ2-2 | TRBV11-2 | CASSFYGRELRNTGELFF
TRBJ1-2 | TRBV12-3/TRBV12-4 | CASTTGPNYGYTF
TRBJ1-1 | TRBV29-1 | CSAATGEGTEAFF